Presented here are 8 T cell receptor beta chains from one specimen sequenced in a study of breast tumors, draining lymph nodes, adjacent tissues. Breast cancer patients provided tissue from their axillary draining lymph nodes. TCRdb re-called the multiplex PCR reads with MiXCR, one entry per CDR3 protein. The table lists about 230,000 distinct CDR3 sequences, roughly 30% of them singletons. Sequencing input: axillary lymph node tissue. The source of these receptors is a female donor with breast cancer. Some clones in this sample may be carry-over from other donors' samples.

Concerning this clonotype: A much larger clone differs by one base, so this may be a read error. This chain uses TRBV9 with TRBJ2-1; no clear D gene. V shed 1 base and J shed 0 bases, with 14 bases lying between them. This CDR3 region has 17 residues. Germline V gene data show CDR1 as SGDLS and CDR2 as YYNGEE. CDR3 residues: CASSVSPPGSSYNEQFF. The CDR3 DNA sequence: TGTGCCAGCAGCGTAAGCCCCCCAGGTAGCTCCTACAATGAGCAGTTCTTC.

This clonotype was observed at least ten times. In DNA form, the CDR3 reads TGCAGCGTTGTAAAAGGGGGCACTGGAAACACCATATATTTT. It specifies CSVVKGGTGNTIYF. This sequence joins TRBV29-1 and TRBJ1-3, with 7 bases aligning to TRBD1. Germline V lookup: CDR1 SQVTM, CDR2 ANQGSEA. With V trimmed by 4 bases and J by 2 bases, 5 bases remained unmatched. This CDR3 has 14 amino acids.

This chain joins TRBV29-1 and TRBJ2-1; 9 bases line up with TRBD2. J lost 0 bases, V lost 8 bases, and 8 bases had no gene match. Germline V lookup: CDR1 SQVTM, CDR2 ANQGSEA. CDR3 length: 15 residues. Here the CDR3 reads CSSRLAESSYNEQFF. In DNA, the CDR3 is TGCAGCTCCAGACTAGCGGAGAGCTCCTACAATGAGCAGTTCTTC.

Ten or more counts support this clonotype. The rearrangement links TRBV12-3 or TRBV12-4 to TRBJ2-1; weak D call: TRBD1 (6 bases). V was trimmed by 6 bases and J by 10 bases, leaving 13 bases between them. The CDR3 is 12 residues long. The CDR3 sequence: CASSPAGAEQFF. The DNA for the CDR3 is TGTGCCAGCAGCCCGGCAGGGGCCGAGCAGTTCTTC.

This clonotype was seen many times. V is TRBV30 and J is TRBJ1-4; no firm D call. V lost 2 bases, J lost 6 bases, and 10 bases lay in between. There are 13 residues in the CDR3. The germline gives CDR1 GTSNPN, CDR2 SVGIG (reference sequence). The CDR3 sequence is CAWSRGTYEKLFF. CDR3 DNA: TGTGCCTGGAGTCGAGGAACCTATGAAAAACTGTTTTTT.

This clonotype was seen repeatedly, ten times or more. The rearrangement links TRBV7-2 to TRBJ2-7, with D possibly matching TRBD2 (6 bases). Germline assignment: CDR1 SGHTA and CDR2 FQGNSA. The CDR3 is 14 residues long. V was pared by 3 bases and J by 10 bases, with 19 bases between. The CDR3 DNA reads TGTGCCAGCAGCTTGGGGCCTAGCGTCCGTACCCAGTACTTC. Protein product: CASSLGPSVRTQYF.

The chain employs TRBV6-5 and TRBJ1-6; no clear D. Germline CDR1 MNHEY, CDR2 SVGAGI. The CDR3 spans 12 residues. Deletions cut 6 bases from V and 9 bases from J, with 9 bases between. This CDR3 reads CASRLGGSPLHF. The CDR3 DNA reads as TGTGCCAGCAGATTGGGAGGTTCACCCCTCCACTTT.

This clonotype was observed many times. The chain is built from TRBV7-8 and TRBJ2-7, with no clear D. The length of the CDR3 is 11 residues. The germline V and J ends were trimmed by 2 bases and 2 bases, with 1 base remaining between them. From germline, CDR1 is SGHVS and CDR2 FQNEAQ. This CDR3 is CASSLTYEQYF. The CDR3 nucleotides read TGTGCCAGCAGCTTAACCTACGAGCAGTACTTC.